This entry describes one T cell receptor beta chain. Its antigen is not identified. This sample is drawn from a study of CD8 T cells in Susac syndrome. Germline values: CDR1 SGHRS, CDR2 YFSETQ. Deletions cut 3 bases from V and 1 base from J, with 8 bases between. The CDR3 consists of 14 residues. An amount of RNA that ranged from roughly 0.5 to 1 ug was reverse transcribed with random hexamers. TCRdb reanalysed the immunoSEQ multiplex PCR reads using MiXCR and keeps one entry per CDR3 protein. The sample records 150,000 to 200,000 distinct CDR3 sequences, approximately 94% being singletons. Findings and limits, study-wide: By the study's own acknowledgment, its TCR sequencing and HLA analysis included relatively few individuals.

The chain carries TRBV5-1 and TRBJ2-1; D gene uncertain. This receptor was identified in a human donor with multiple sclerosis. Sequenced material: CD4+ T cells from PBMCs. CDR3 in DNA: TGCGCCAGCAGCTCCCCAAAATCCTACAATGAGCAGTTCTTC. Translated, it gives CASSSPKSYNEQFF.